Below are 6 T cell receptor beta chains sequenced from a single sample in a study of OX40 agonist ivuxolimab in advanced cancers. Here immunoSEQ multiplex PCR was the method, and the copy in TCRdb shows in-frame clones only, minus some. The sample holds under 50,000 clones, around 86% seen once. The specimen was CD4+ or CD8+ T cells sorted from blood, collected in a trial of the OX40 agonist ivuxolimab. These receptors originate from an adult with an advanced solid tumor such as melanoma, head and neck, liver or kidney cancer.

The rearrangement uses TRBV5-8 and TRBJ2-6; 11 nucleotides line up with TRBD1. Germline CDR1 is SGHTS and CDR2 is YDEGEE. V dropped 1 base and J dropped 0; count of bases not matched to a gene: 3. CDR3 length equals 18 residues. The CDR3 is CASSLWDRGSSGANVLTF. DNA for the CDR3: TGTGCCAGCAGCTTGTGGGACAGGGGGAGCTCTGGGGCCAACGTCCTGACTTTC. Together with reference TRBV5-8 and TRBJ2-6, the CDR3 gives the full variable domain: EAGVTQSPTHLIKTRGQQATLRCSPISGHTSVYWYQQALGLGLQFLLWYDEGEERNRGNFPPRFSGRQFPNYSSELNVNALELEDSALYLCASSLWDRGSSGANVLTFGAGSRLTVL.

The gene calls are TRBV27 and TRBJ2-5, with 7 bases identical to TRBD1. This CDR3 has 15 residues. Per the germline V gene, CDR1 is MNHEY and CDR2 is SMNVEV (reference sequence). V gave up 6 bases and J gave up 5 bases; unmatched junction bases: 12. CDR3 protein: CASSLRDSTRETQYF. The CDR3 coding sequence is TGTGCCAGCAGCCTCCGGGACAGTACCCGCGAGACCCAGTACTTC.

The chain carries TRBV7-8 and TRBJ2-1; D gene ambiguous. The CDR3 contains 11 residues. Germline V lookup: CDR1 SGHVS, CDR2 FQNEAQ. V was trimmed by 5 bases and J by 10 bases, leaving 9 bases between them. Here the CDR3 DNA reads TGTGCCAGCAGCCCCCTAGGGGAGCAGTTCTTC. As protein: CASSPLGEQFF.

The chain combines TRBV7-2 with TRBJ2-7; 9 bases agree with TRBD2. In germline, CDR1 is SGHTA, CDR2 FQGNSA. The CDR3 has 16 amino acids. V lost 1 base and J lost 2; bases outside the gene matches: 6. The CDR3 region is CASSLEGASGAYEQYF. The CDR3 bases are TGTGCCAGCAGCTTAGAGGGAGCTAGCGGGGCCTACGAGCAGTACTTC.

The V call is TRBV14, the J call TRBJ2-3; possible D gene TRBD2, 5 bases. Germline V lookup: CDR1 SGHDN, CDR2 FVKESK. Between the trimmed V and J ends, which lost 5 bases and 1 base, there was a span of 19 bases. The CDR3 length is 17 residues. CDR3 protein: CASSSLTLTAGTDTQYF. The CDR3 nucleotides read TGTGCCAGCAGCTCGCTAACACTCACAGCGGGCACAGATACGCAGTATTTT.

This clone has more than one count but fewer than ten. The rearrangement joins TRBV7-9 to TRBJ1-5; D is uncertain. Germline V CDR1 and CDR2: SEHNR, FQNEAQ (reference sequence). There are 16 residues in the CDR3. V was trimmed by 8 bases and J by 1 base, leaving 18 bases between them. Written as DNA, the CDR3 is TGTGCCAGCTCCCATGGGCGGCCGGGGAGCAATCAGCCCCAGCATTTT. Protein product: CASSHGRPGSNQPQHF.